This T cell receptor beta chain was captured by sequencing in a study of regulatory T cells in long-lasting Graves disease. Note on this clonotype: Its antigen is still unknown.

Study findings and constraints: Persistent disease showed a preference for TRBV28, TRBJ1-2 and TRBJ2-5.

Both iRepertoire HTBI primers and Arm-PCR of CDR3 regions were used to build the TCR beta libraries. Methods used by the authors: Across samples, 60 or so TRBV and about 13 TRBJ segments were found. TCRdb redid the calling of the multiplex PCR reads with MiXCR, one entry per CDR3 protein. What appears here as the V and J calls and clone size reflects TCRdb's work, not the paper's. The sample lists about 400,000 distinct CDR3 sequences, about 20% occurring once. The CDR3 runs 17 residues. Germline lookup yields CDR1 SNHLY and CDR2 FYNNEI. The V and J ends lost 6 bases and 0 bases, in that order; junction bases with no gene match: 12. This sample's time point: persistent/refractory GD, antithyroid drugs over 5 years with positive TRAb. After RNA was extracted from PBMCs, the TCR library was made from it. Tubes containing EDTA received 8 to 9.5 milliliters of drawn peripheral blood.

The chain recombines TRBV2 with TRBJ2-3; 7 nucleotides match TRBD2. The origin of this receptor is a female donor with Graves disease. This material consisted of peripheral blood mononuclear cells (PBMCs), taken when the disease was refractory, from a patient treated with antithyroid drugs. The CDR3 DNA reads as TGTGCCAGCAGCCACGCCCGCCTCGGGGGGAGCACAGATACGCAGTATTTT. This gives the protein CASSHARLGGSTDTQYF.